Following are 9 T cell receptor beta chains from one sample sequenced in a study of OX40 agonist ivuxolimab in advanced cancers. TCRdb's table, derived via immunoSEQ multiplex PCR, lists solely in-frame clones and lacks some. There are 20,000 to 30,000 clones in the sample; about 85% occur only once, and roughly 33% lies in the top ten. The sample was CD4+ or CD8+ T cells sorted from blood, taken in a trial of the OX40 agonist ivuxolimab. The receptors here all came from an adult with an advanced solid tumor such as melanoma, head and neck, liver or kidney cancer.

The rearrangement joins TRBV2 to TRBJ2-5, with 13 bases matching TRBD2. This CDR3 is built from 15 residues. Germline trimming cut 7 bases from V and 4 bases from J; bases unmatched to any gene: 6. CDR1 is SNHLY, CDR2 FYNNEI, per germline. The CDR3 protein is CASTGTSGNGETQYF. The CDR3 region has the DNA TGTGCCAGCACTGGGACTAGCGGGAACGGAGAGACCCAGTACTTC.

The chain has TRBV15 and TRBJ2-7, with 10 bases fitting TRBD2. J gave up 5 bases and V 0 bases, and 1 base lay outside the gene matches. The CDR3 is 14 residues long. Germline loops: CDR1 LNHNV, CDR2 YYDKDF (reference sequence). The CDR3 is CATSREGTSDEQYF. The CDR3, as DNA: TGTGCCACCAGCAGAGAAGGGACTAGCGACGAGCAGTACTTC. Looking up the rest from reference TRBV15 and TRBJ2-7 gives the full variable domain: DAMVIQNPRYQVTQFGKPVTLSCSQTLNHNVMYWYQQKSSQAPKLLFHYYDKDFNNEADTPDNFQSRRPNTSFCFLDIRSPGLGDTAMYLCATSREGTSDEQYFGPGTRLTVT.

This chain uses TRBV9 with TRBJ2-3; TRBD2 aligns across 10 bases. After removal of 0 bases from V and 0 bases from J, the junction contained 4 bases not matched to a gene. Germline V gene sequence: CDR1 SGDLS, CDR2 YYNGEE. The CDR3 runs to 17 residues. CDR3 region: CASSVGMTSGSTDTQYF. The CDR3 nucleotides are TGTGCCAGCAGCGTAGGTATGACTAGCGGGAGCACAGATACGCAGTATTTT.

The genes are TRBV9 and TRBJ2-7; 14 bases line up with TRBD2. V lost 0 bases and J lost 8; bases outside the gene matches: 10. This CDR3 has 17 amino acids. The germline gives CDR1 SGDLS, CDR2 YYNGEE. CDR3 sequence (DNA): TGTGCCAGCAGCGTAGAGGGACTAGCGGGGGCCGAATCTCAGCAGTACTTC. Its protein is CASSVEGLAGAESQQYF. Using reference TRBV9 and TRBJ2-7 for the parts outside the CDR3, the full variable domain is DSGVTQTPKHLITATGQRVTLRCSPRSGDLSVYWYQQSLDQGLQFLIQYYNGEERAKGNILERFSAQQFPDLHSELNLSSLELGDSALYFCASSVEGLAGAESQQYFGPGTRLTVT.

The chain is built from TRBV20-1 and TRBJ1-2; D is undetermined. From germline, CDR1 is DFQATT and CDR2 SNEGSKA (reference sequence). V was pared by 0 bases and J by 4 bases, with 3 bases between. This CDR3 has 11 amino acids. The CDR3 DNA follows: TGCAGTGCTAGAGACATCTATGGCTACACCTTC. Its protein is CSARDIYGYTF.

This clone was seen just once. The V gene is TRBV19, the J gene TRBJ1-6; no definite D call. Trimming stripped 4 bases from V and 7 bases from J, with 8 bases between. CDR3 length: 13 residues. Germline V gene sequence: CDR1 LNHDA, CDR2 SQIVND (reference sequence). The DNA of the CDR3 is TGTGCCAGTAGTACCTACGGGAATTCACCCCTCCACTTT. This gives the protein CASSTYGNSPLHF. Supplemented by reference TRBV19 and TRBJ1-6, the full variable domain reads DGGITQSPKYLFRKEGQNVTLSCEQNLNHDAMYWYRQDPGQGLRLIYYSQIVNDFQKGDIAEGYSVSREKKESFPLTVTSAQKNPTAFYLCASSTYGNSPLHFGNGTRLTVT.

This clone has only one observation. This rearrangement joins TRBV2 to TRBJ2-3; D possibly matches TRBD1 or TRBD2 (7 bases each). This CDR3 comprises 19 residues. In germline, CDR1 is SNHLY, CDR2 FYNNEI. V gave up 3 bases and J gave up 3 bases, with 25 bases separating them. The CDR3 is CASSDSRQGAGTRTDTQYF. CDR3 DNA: TGTGCCAGCAGTGATTCTCGACAGGGAGCGGGGACAAGGACAGATACGCAGTATTTT.

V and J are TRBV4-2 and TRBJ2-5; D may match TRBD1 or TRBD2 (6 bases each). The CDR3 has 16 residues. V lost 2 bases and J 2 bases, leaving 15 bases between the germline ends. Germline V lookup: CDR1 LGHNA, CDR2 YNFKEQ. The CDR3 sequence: CASSQPSQGGQETQYF. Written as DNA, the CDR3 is TGTGCCAGCAGCCAACCGTCACAGGGAGGTCAAGAGACCCAGTACTTC.

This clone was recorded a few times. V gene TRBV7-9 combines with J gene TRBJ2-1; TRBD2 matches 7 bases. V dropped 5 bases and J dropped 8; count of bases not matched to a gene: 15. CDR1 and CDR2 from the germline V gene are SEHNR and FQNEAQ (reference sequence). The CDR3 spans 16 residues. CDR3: CASSLEGLAARDEQFF. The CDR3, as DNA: TGTGCCAGCAGCCTAGAAGGTCTAGCGGCAAGAGATGAGCAGTTCTTC. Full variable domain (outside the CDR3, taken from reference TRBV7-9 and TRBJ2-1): DTGVSQNPRHKITKRGQNVTFRCDPISEHNRLYWYRQTLGQGPEFLTYFQNEAQLEKSRLLSDRFSAERPKGSFSTLEIQRTEQGDSAMYLCASSLEGLAARDEQFFGPGTRLTVL.